Listed below are T cell receptor beta chains from one sample, sequenced in a study of CD8 T cells in Susac syndrome. TCRdb re-analysed the immunoSEQ multiplex PCR reads in MiXCR, keeping a single row per CDR3 protein. The sample comprises roughly 180,000 distinct CDR3 sequences, over 85% of which are singletons, and approximately 0.1% rests with the top ten. The material sequenced was CD4+ T cells from PBMCs. Receptors originate from a human donor in good health. The CDR3 runs from the conserved cysteine through the conserved F or W. D genes are given only for firm matches. Clone size is not always given. Where it is, it says once, few, many or a class for expanded clones.

v_call,d_call,j_call,clone_size,cdr3_nt,cdr3_aa
TRBV23-1,-,TRBJ2-1,-,TGCGCCAGCAGTCTGGGACATTGGGACAATGAGCAGTTCTTC,CASSLGHWDNEQFF
TRBV14,TRBD2,TRBJ2-2,-,TGTGCCAGCAGCCCGCGACTAGCTGGCGGGGAGCTGTTTTTT,CASSPRLAGGELFF
TRBV3-1,-,TRBJ1-3,-,TGTGCCAGCAGCCAAGGATTTCAGGGGCGCGGAGGAAACACCATATATTTT,CASSQGFQGRGGNTIYF
TRBV9,TRBD1,TRBJ1-2,-,TGTGCCAGCAGCGCCGGGACAGGGTTTAATCCGGAGGGCTACACCTTC,CASSAGTGFNPEGYTF
TRBV4-2,-,TRBJ2-7,-,TGTGCCAGCAGCCAAGAGGAGGGAGAGGGAGAGCAGTACTTC,CASSQEEGEGEQYF
TRBV4-3,-,TRBJ2-7,once,TGCGCCAGCAGCCAAGTTGAGGGCCACTACGAGCAGTACTTC,CASSQVEGHYEQYF
TRBV7-2,-,TRBJ2-3,-,TGTGCCAGCAGCTTTAGGAGGGATGATACGCAGTATTTT,CASSFRRDDTQYF
TRBV20-1,TRBD2,TRBJ2-7,once,TGCAGTGCTCCACCGGGACTAGCGGTCCTGGAGCAGTACTTC,CSAPPGLAVLEQYF
TRBV11-2,-,TRBJ2-1,-,TGTGCCAGCAGCTTATGGGTCGAGGCCAATGAGCAGTTCTTC,CASSLWVEANEQFF
TRBV20-1,-,TRBJ1-5,-,TGCAGTGCTAGCAGGACCCAGGGCCATAGCAATCAGCCCCAGCATTTT,CSASRTQGHSNQPQHF
TRBV5-1,-,TRBJ1-2,-,TGCGCCAGCAGCACGTACGGGGTGGATGGCTACACCTTC,CASSTYGVDGYTF
TRBV4-2,-,TRBJ2-4,-,TGTGCCAGCAGCCAAGACCCCCCAGACACAAACATTCAGTACTTC,CASSQDPPDTNIQYF
TRBV27,TRBD2,TRBJ2-7,once,TGTGCCAGCAGTGGCAGTCCCGGGACTAGGACCTACGAGCAGTACTTC,CASSGSPGTRTYEQYF
TRBV27,-,TRBJ2-1,once,TGTGCCAGCAGGTCCGGGGGAAGCTCCTACAATGAGCAGTTCTTC,CASRSGGSSYNEQFF
TRBV29-1,-,TRBJ1-4,-,TGCAGCGTGGGCCCCGCAACAGGAACTAATGAAAAACTGTTTTTT,CSVGPATGTNEKLFF
TRBV29-1,TRBD1,TRBJ1-2,-,TGCAGCGTTGAAGAGAGACGGACAGGGTCGGGCTACACCTTC,CSVEERRTGSGYTF